This T cell receptor (beta chain) was found in a study of cytomegalovirus exposure and HLA in healthy donors. Across the study: Out of 398 genotyped donors, about 84% belonged to the Caucasian-associated ancestry cluster. Study-wide findings and caveats: A later analysis linked a missense variant in DCLRE1C to the trimming of TCR beta V and J genes. A few V segments could not be told apart, such as TRBV6-2 and TRBV6-3, and were left out.

PCR used 60 Vbeta primers and 13 Jbeta primers. As handled by the study authors: The authors later counted about 80 million unique TCR beta chains, about 11 million of them shared. Some clones are missing from TCRdb's copy, which holds only in-frame ones; the method was immunoSEQ multiplex PCR. V and J calls and clone size are given by that table; D and trimming were obtained from the DNA. This table holds about 67,000 clones, 85% to 90% found once. With V trimmed by 3 bases and J by 5 bases, 8 bases remained unmatched. This CDR3 has 15 amino acids. The V gene's germline CDR1 is SGHVS and CDR2 FQNEAQ. On this clone: The antigen is unknown.

The chain employs TRBV7-8 and TRBJ2-5; 8 bases fit TRBD2. Sequencing was performed on PBMCs. The origin of this receptor is a woman aged 30 to 39 in good health and CMV-seropositive. CDR3 residues: CASSLEAGARETQYF. For the CDR3, the DNA is TGTGCCAGCAGCTTGGAAGCGGGAGCTCGGGAGACCCAGTACTTC.